Listed below are T cell receptor beta chains from one sample, sequenced in a study of blood T cell repertoires in COVID-19. Assay used: immunoSEQ multiplex PCR; TCRdb lists only in-frame clones, some missing. The profile covers more than 90,000 clones, with more than 75% appearing a single time and 7.9% taken by the ten largest. The source material was peripheral blood. All receptors derive from a man between 65 and 85 years old with acute or convalescent COVID-19. CDR3s include the opening cysteine and the closing phenylalanine or tryptophan. D genes are given only for firm matches. Some rows have no size entry. The others give once, few or many, or a class for an expanded clone.

D,J,size,V,DNA,CDR3
-,TRBJ1-4,-,TRBV10-3,TGTGCCATCAGAGGACTCGCCAGCGAAAAACTGTTTTTT,CAIRGLASEKLFF
-,TRBJ1-4,-,TRBV6-5,TGTGCCAGCGCTTTTCAAGGGGATGAAAAACTGTTTTTT,CASAFQGDEKLFF
-,TRBJ1-2,-,TRBV30,TGTGCCTGGAGTGTTCCCCAGAACTATGGCTACACCTTC,CAWSVPQNYGYTF
-,TRBJ2-3,-,TRBV13,TGTGCCAGCAGCATCATAGCAACAGATACGCAGTATTTT,CASSIIATDTQYF
-,TRBJ1-3,-,TRBV19,TGTGCCAGTAGTATTCAGGGCCTCTCTGGAAACACCATATATTTT,CASSIQGLSGNTIYF
TRBD1,TRBJ1-2,-,TRBV29-1,TGCAGCACTTGGACAGGGGCTGGCTATGGCTACACCTTC,CSTWTGAGYGYTF
TRBD1,TRBJ2-1,-,TRBV28,TGTGCCAGCAGTTTGAGGGGGCTCAGGGTCAATGAGCAGTTCTTC,CASSLRGLRVNEQFF
-,TRBJ2-7,-,TRBV19,TGTGCCAGTAAAAAGGGGGTTAGCTCCTACGAGCAGTACTTC,CASKKGVSSYEQYF
-,TRBJ2-2,-,TRBV5-4,TGTGCCAGCAGCCCGCCGACAGCGAACACCGGGGAGCTGTTTTTT,CASSPPTANTGELFF
-,TRBJ1-1,few,TRBV19,TGTGCCAGTAGCTTTGGACTCGGAGGGACTGAAGCTTTCTTT,CASSFGLGGTEAFF
TRBD2,TRBJ2-7,-,TRBV9,TGTGCCAGCAGCCAAGGACTAGCGGGAGTTCACGAGCAGTACTTC,CASSQGLAGVHEQYF
-,TRBJ1-3,-,TRBV5-1,TGCGCCAGCAGCTTGTCATTAGACTCTGGAAACACCATATATTTT,CASSLSLDSGNTIYF
-,TRBJ2-2,-,TRBV7-2,TGTGCCAGCAGCACCGGGACCTTGGGAGGCGGGGAGCTGTTTTTT,CASSTGTLGGGELFF
-,TRBJ1-3,-,TRBV24-1,TGTGCCACCAGTCCCTGGAGGGAGGATCGAAACACCATATATTTT,CATSPWREDRNTIYF
TRBD1,TRBJ1-1,-,TRBV3-1/TRBV3-2,TGTGCCAGCAGCCAAGGACTCAGGGGGGAGGCTGAAGCTTTCTTT,CASSQGLRGEAEAFF
-,TRBJ1-4,-,TRBV5-1,TGCGCCAGCAGCTTCCAGGGTATGCCTCCCCTGTTTTTT,CASSFQGMPPLFF
-,TRBJ1-1,-,TRBV29-1,TGCAGCATTTCGGGGGGGCGCGGCACTGAAGCTTTCTTT,CSISGGRGTEAFF
-,TRBJ1-2,-,TRBV6-5,TGTGCCAGTAGAGAGGGGCGGGGCTGGGGCTACACCTTC,CASREGRGWGYTF
TRBD2,TRBJ2-1,-,TRBV5-1,TGCGCCAGCAGCTCCACTAGCGGTTACAATGAGCAGTTCTTC,CASSSTSGYNEQFF
-,TRBJ1-1,-,TRBV10-2,TGCGCCAGCAGTGTCGTCGGCACTGAAGCTTTCTTT,CASSVVGTEAFF
-,TRBJ2-5,once,TRBV7-6,TGTGCCAGCAGCGCGGCGGGGACGGAGACCCAGTACTTC,CASSAAGTETQYF
TRBD1,TRBJ2-1,-,TRBV19,TGTGCCAGTAGTGGAACCGGGACAGGGGGCAATGAGCAGTTCTTC,CASSGTGTGGNEQFF
-,TRBJ1-2,-,TRBV9,TGTGCCAGCAGCGTAGGTCAACAGGGAAGCTATGGCTACACCTTC,CASSVGQQGSYGYTF
-,TRBJ2-7,-,TRBV29-1,TGCAGCGTTGAAACAGTCATATCCCCCTACGAGCAGTACTTC,CSVETVISPYEQYF
-,TRBJ1-1,-,TRBV27,TGTGCCAGCAGTCCGACTAACGACAGGAAAGCTTTCTTT,CASSPTNDRKAFF
-,TRBJ2-2,-,TRBV21-1,TGTGCCAGCAGCAAAAGGGGAGGGGCATTGAACACCGGGGAGCTGTTTTTT,CASSKRGGALNTGELFF
TRBD2,TRBJ2-2,-,TRBV27,TGTGCCAGCAGATATCGCGGGGGGGGTTTCACCGGGGAGCTGTTTTTT,CASRYRGGGFTGELFF
TRBD2,TRBJ2-5,-,TRBV29-1,TGCAGCGGGAGGACTAGCGGAGAAAAGACCCAGTACTTC,CSGRTSGEKTQYF
TRBD2,TRBJ2-1,few,TRBV18,TGTGCCAGCTCACCACCGCGGACTAGCGGGAGCAATGAGCAGTTCTTC,CASSPPRTSGSNEQFF
TRBD1,TRBJ1-4,-,TRBV5-1,TGCGCCAGCAGCTCTACTGGGACAGGGGAAAAACTGTTTTTT,CASSSTGTGEKLFF
-,TRBJ1-3,-,TRBV14,TGTGCCGGCAGCCACGTCCTAGGGGGATCCTCTGGAAACACCATATATTTT,CAGSHVLGGSSGNTIYF
TRBD1,TRBJ1-5,-,TRBV4-1,TGCGCCAGCAGCCGGGACAGGGGGATAAGCGATCAGCCCCAGCATTTT,CASSRDRGISDQPQHF
-,TRBJ1-5,few,TRBV30,TGTGCCTGGAGCACCAGGGATAATCAGCCCCAGCATTTT,CAWSTRDNQPQHF
-,TRBJ1-3,-,TRBV18,TGTGCCAGCTCACCCCCCGGGAGCTCTGGAAACACCATATATTTT,CASSPPGSSGNTIYF
TRBD1,TRBJ2-2,once,TRBV7-2,TGTGCCAGCAGCTTGGGACAGGGCACCGGGGAGCTGTTTTTT,CASSLGQGTGELFF
TRBD2,TRBJ2-1,-,TRBV15,TGTGCCACCAGCAGAGGTTTTAGCGGGGGGGCCTTTGAGCAGTTCTTC,CATSRGFSGGAFEQFF
-,TRBJ1-5,-,TRBV6-4,TGTGCCAGCAGTCCCATGGGGCAGGGAGGACAGCCCCAGCATTTT,CASSPMGQGGQPQHF
-,TRBJ1-3,-,TRBV19,TGTGCCAGTAGTATAACGACAGTCTCCCCTGGAAACACCATATATTTT,CASSITTVSPGNTIYF
TRBD2,TRBJ2-1,few,TRBV6-6,TGTGCCAGCAGTCCCACGGGACTAGCGGGAGGAACCTACAATGAGCAGTTCTTC,CASSPTGLAGGTYNEQFF
-,TRBJ2-1,-,TRBV3-1/TRBV3-2,TGTGCCAGCAGCCATCGTACGGGACTCTACAATGAGCAGTTCTTC,CASSHRTGLYNEQFF
-,TRBJ2-2,-,TRBV30,TGTGCCTGGAGTGTACGTCAGAACGGGGAGCTGTTTTTT,CAWSVRQNGELFF
-,TRBJ1-5,-,TRBV30,TGTGCCTGGAGTGTTGACAGCTATAGCAATCAGCCCCAGCATTTT,CAWSVDSYSNQPQHF
-,TRBJ1-6,-,TRBV6-5,TGTGCCAGCAGTTACAAGGGGCAGGCGGATTCACCCCTCCACTTT,CASSYKGQADSPLHF
TRBD2,TRBJ2-3,once,TRBV5-1,TGCGCCAGCAGCTCTGGACTAGCGACAGATACGCAGTATTTT,CASSSGLATDTQYF
-,TRBJ2-4,-,TRBV15,TGTGCCACCAGCAGACGTTCACAGGGTGGTGGAAACATTCAGTACTTC,CATSRRSQGGGNIQYF
-,TRBJ2-7,-,TRBV5-1,TGCGCCAGCAGCTTGGGGGGAGTCGACGAGCAGTACTTC,CASSLGGVDEQYF
-,TRBJ1-1,-,TRBV2,TGTGCCAGCGGGAAACAGGGCCTGGTGAACACTGAAGCTTTCTTT,CASGKQGLVNTEAFF
-,TRBJ1-4,few,TRBV4-1,TGCGCCAGCAGCCAAGCGCCACTCGGTGGTGAAAAACTGTTTTTT,CASSQAPLGGEKLFF
-,TRBJ2-1,-,TRBV27,TGTGCCAGCAGTAGTGAGGACTTCCGTAGGGGGGAGCAGTTCTTC,CASSSEDFRRGEQFF
-,TRBJ2-7,few,TRBV9,TGTGCCAGCAGCCAAGGGGGACCCTTGTGGGAGCAGTACTTC,CASSQGGPLWEQYF
-,TRBJ1-1,-,TRBV12-3/TRBV12-4,TGTGCCAGCAGTTTGTCCCAGGCCACTGAAGCTTTCTTT,CASSLSQATEAFF
-,TRBJ1-1,-,TRBV7-9,TGTGCCAGCAGCTTAGACAGCCCTAACACTGAAGCTTTCTTT,CASSLDSPNTEAFF
-,TRBJ1-2,-,TRBV7-9,TGTGCCAGCAGTTTTACAGGGTCCGACTATGGCTACACCTTC,CASSFTGSDYGYTF
-,TRBJ2-1,-,TRBV10-2,TGCGCCAGCACCGGACAACTCCTTAATGAGCAGTTCTTC,CASTGQLLNEQFF
-,TRBJ2-2,-,TRBV5-1,TGCGCCAGCACCTCCGGAGGGGGGGATGGCGGGGAGCTGTTTTTT,CASTSGGGDGGELFF
-,TRBJ2-6,-,TRBV5-8,TGTGCCAGCAGCTTACGGGTCCAGGGGAAGTCTGGGGCCAACGTCCTGACTTTC,CASSLRVQGKSGANVLTF
TRBD2,TRBJ2-5,-,TRBV6-4,TGTGCCAGCAGTGACACTAGCGGGAGCTGGGAGACCCAGTACTTC,CASSDTSGSWETQYF
-,TRBJ1-2,-,TRBV5-1,TGCGCCAGCAGGGAGGACTTAGCTAACTATGGCTACACCTTC,CASREDLANYGYTF
TRBD1,TRBJ1-1,-,TRBV10-3,TGTGCCATCAGTGGTGGCAGGGGGACTGAAGCTTTCTTT,CAISGGRGTEAFF
-,TRBJ2-1,-,TRBV28,TGTGCCAGCAGTGTCGGCTCCTACAATGAGCAGTTCTTC,CASSVGSYNEQFF